This T cell receptor (beta chain) emerged from a study of CD8+CD57+ T cells in acquired aplastic anemia. Those patients picked for sequencing had displayed CD8+CD57+ cell expansion on flow cytometry. With respect to this clonotype: Its matching antigen is unknown.

Study-level points and caveats: Patients and controls shared about 27 CD8+ CDR3 sequences.

Germline assignment: CDR1 SEHNR and CDR2 FQNEAQ (reference sequence). The CDR3 extends over 16 amino acids. V lost 1 base to trimming and J lost 5 bases; unmatched junction nucleotides: 7. TCR beta VDJ and CDR3 were profiled, and genomic DNA was the template. A single record per CDR3 protein comes from TCRdb applying MiXCR to the reads. There are some 170,000 distinct CDR3 sequences in the sample; about 60% occur only once, and more than 40% lies in the top ten. Sequencing was performed on sorted CD4+, CD8+, or CD8+CD57+ T cells (not recorded which) from PBMCs. V and J are TRBV7-9 and TRBJ2-2; TRBD2 matches at 7 bases. This sequence originates from a human donor with aplastic anemia. For the CDR3, the DNA is TGTGCCAGCAGCTTAGGACTGGGAGGGGAGACCGGGGAGCTGTTTTTT. Translation gives CASSLGLGGETGELFF.